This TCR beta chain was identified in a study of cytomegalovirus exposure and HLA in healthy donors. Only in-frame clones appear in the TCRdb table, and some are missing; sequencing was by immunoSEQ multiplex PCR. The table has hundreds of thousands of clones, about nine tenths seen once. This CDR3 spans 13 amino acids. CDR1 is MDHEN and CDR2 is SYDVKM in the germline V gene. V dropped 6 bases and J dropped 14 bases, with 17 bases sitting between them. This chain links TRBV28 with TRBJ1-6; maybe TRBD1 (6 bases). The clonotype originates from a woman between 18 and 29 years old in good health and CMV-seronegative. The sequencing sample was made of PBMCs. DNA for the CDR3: TGTGCCAGCAGGGGGACACACGGTGGGGCCCTCCACTTT. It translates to CASRGTHGGALHF.